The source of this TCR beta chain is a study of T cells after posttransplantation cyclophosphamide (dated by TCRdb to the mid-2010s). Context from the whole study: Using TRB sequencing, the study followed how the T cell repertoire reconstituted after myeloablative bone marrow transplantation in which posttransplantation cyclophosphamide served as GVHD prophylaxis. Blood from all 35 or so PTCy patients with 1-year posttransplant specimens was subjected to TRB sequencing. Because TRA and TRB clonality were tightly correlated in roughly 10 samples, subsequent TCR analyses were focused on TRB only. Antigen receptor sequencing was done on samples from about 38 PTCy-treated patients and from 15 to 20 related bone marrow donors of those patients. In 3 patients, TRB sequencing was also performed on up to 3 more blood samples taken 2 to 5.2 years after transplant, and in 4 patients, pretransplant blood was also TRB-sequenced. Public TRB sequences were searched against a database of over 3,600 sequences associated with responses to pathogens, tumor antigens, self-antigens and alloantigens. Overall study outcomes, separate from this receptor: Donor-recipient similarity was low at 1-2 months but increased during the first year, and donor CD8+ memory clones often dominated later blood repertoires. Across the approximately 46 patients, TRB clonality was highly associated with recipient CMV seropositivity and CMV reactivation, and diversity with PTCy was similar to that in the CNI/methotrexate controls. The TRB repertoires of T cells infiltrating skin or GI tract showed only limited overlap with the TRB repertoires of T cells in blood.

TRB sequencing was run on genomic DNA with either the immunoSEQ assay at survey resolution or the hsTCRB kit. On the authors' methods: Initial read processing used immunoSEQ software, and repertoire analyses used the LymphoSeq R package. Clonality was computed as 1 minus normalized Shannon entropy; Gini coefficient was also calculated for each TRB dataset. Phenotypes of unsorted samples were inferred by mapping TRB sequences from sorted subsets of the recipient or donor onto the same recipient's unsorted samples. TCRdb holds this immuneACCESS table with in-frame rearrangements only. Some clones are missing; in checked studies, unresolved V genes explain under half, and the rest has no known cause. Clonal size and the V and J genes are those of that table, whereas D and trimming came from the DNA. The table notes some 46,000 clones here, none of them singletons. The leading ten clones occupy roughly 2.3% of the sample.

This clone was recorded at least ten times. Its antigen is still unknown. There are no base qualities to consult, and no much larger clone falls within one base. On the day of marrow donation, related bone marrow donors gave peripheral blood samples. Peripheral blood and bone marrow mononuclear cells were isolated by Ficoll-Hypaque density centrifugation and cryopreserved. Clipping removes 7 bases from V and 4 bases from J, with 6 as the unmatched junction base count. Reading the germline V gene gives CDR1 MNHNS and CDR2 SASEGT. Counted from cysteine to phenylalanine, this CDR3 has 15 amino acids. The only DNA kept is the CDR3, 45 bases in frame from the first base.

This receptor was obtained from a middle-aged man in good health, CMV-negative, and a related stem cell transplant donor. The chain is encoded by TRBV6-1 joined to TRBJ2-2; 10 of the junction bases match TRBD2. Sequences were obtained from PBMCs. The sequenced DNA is TGTGCCAGCAACCTAGGACTAGCGGTCACCGGGGAGCTGTTTTTT. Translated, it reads CASNLGLAVTGELFF.